These 30 T cell receptor beta chains originate from one sample sequenced in a study of blood T cell repertoires in COVID-19. Using immunoSEQ multiplex PCR, the repertoire was profiled, and TCRdb retains in-frame clones only, with some absent. Found here are around 250,000 clones, over 80% of them singletons; the top ten hold 0.87%. The sequencing sample was made of PBMCs or T cells enriched from blood (not recorded which). These receptors were taken from a man aged 50-60 years who had been exposed to COVID-19.

The chain uses TRBV25-1 and TRBJ1-2; 10 bases are shared with TRBD1. V shed 2 bases and J 2 bases; nucleotides not matched to a gene: 5. This CDR3 comprises 16 residues. CDR1 is MGHDK, CDR2 SYGVNS, per germline. In DNA, the CDR3 is TGTGCCAGCAGTGAAATGGGGACAGGGGAGAACTATGGCTACACCTTC. It codes for CASSEMGTGENYGYTF.

The chain combines TRBV29-1 with TRBJ1-1; a weak D match, TRBD1 (6 bases). V was cut by 7 bases and J by 7 bases, with 13 bases left in between. Germline CDR1 reads SQVTM; CDR2 reads ANQGSEA. This CDR3 contains 11 residues. The CDR3 sequence is CSAWTVSEAFF. CDR3 sequence (DNA): TGCAGCGCTTGGACAGTAAGTGAAGCTTTCTTT. The variable domain in full, with the rest retrieved from reference TRBV29-1 and TRBJ1-1, is SAVISQKPSRDICQRGTSLTIQCQVDSQVTMMFWYRQQPGQSLTLIATANQGSEATYESGFVIDKFPISRPNLTFSTLTVSNMSPEDSSIYLCSAWTVSEAFFGQGTRLTVV.

J is TRBJ2-3 and V is TRBV6-4; D uncertain. Trimming took off 3 bases at V and 4 bases at J, with 14 bases between the two ends. This CDR3 has 15 residues. Germline V CDR1 and CDR2: MRHNA, SNTAGT. The CDR3 reads CASSEAPIGADTQYF. The CDR3 nucleotides are TGTGCCAGCAGTGAAGCGCCAATCGGCGCAGATACGCAGTATTTT.

The rearrangement uses TRBV7-9 and TRBJ1-5, with D possibly matching TRBD1 (6 bases). Trimming left V 6 bases short and J 0 bases short, with 12 bases between. Germline values: CDR1 SEHNR, CDR2 FQNEAQ (reference sequence). There are 15 residues in the CDR3. The CDR3 DNA reads TGTGCCAGCAGTTCCGGGACAAATAGCAATCAGCCCCAGCATTTT. Protein: CASSSGTNSNQPQHF.

This clone appeared a few times. The genes are TRBV4-1 and TRBJ2-7, with 7 bases that match TRBD2. V was pared by 3 bases and J by 2 bases, with 7 bases of the junction left unmatched. CDR1 and CDR2 from the germline V gene are MGHRA and YSYEKL. This CDR3 is built from 15 residues. The DNA for the CDR3 is TGCGCCAGCAGCCAGTCTAGCGGCAGTACCTACGAGCAGTACTTC. Translated: CASSQSSGSTYEQYF.

J is TRBJ1-3 and V is TRBV5-1; D is perhaps TRBD1 (5 bases). Deletions cut 0 bases from V and 3 bases from J, with 13 bases between. CDR1 and CDR2 from the germline V gene are SGHRS and YFSETQ. The CDR3 length is 16 residues. CDR3 in DNA: TGCGCCAGCAGCTTGGATGGGGGGAGAGGTGGAAACACCATATATTTT. Translation gives CASSLDGGRGGNTIYF.

With respect to this clone: A junction boundary mismatches the germline segment, possibly from a read error. The gene calls are TRBV6-5 and TRBJ1-2; 9 bases map to TRBD1. This CDR3 region has 12 residues. Germline-derived CDR1 and CDR2 are MNHEY and SVGAGI. Here the CDR3 reads CASSRDSRDRVF. The CDR3 DNA sequence: TGTGCCAGCAGTCGAGATTCCCGGGACAGGGTCTTC.

The chain carries TRBV19 and TRBJ2-2; D remains ambiguous. Germline-derived CDR1 and CDR2 are LNHDA and SQIVND (reference sequence). The CDR3 length is 15 residues. V lost 2 bases and J 0 bases, leaving 7 bases between the germline ends. As DNA, the CDR3 is TGTGCCAGTAGTATAAGAGTTTCGAACACCGGGGAGCTGTTTTTT. This codes for CASSIRVSNTGELFF.

This clone turned up a few times. V is TRBV6-1 and J is TRBJ2-7; D possibly corresponds to TRBD2 (6 bases). V shed 2 bases and J shed 4 bases, with 12 bases lying between them. The CDR3 is 14 residues long. Germline CDR1 and CDR2: MNHNS and SASEGT. CDR3 in amino acids: CASSEPLALYEQYV. CDR3 sequence (DNA): TGTGCCAGCAGTGAACCACTAGCCCTATACGAGCAGTACGTC.

V is TRBV25-1 and J is TRBJ1-5; D may be TRBD1 (6 bases). Germline-derived CDR1 and CDR2 are MGHDK and SYGVNS. The V and J ends lost 8 bases and 5 bases respectively, with 16 bases between them. CDR3 length equals 14 residues. For the CDR3, the DNA is TGTGCCAGCCCACGGACAGTTCACCATCAGCCCCAGCATTTT. Translated, it gives CASPRTVHHQPQHF.

The table lists this clone with a count of one. The chain has TRBV3-1 (or the pseudogene TRBV3-2) and TRBJ2-5; tentative D call: TRBD2 (6 bases). The V gene lost 3 bases and the J gene lost 9 bases, with 17 bases spanning the gap. Per the germline V gene, CDR1 is LGHDT and CDR2 is YNNKEL (reference sequence). There are 14 residues in the CDR3. The CDR3, as DNA: TGTGCCAGCAGCCACCCGGGGGAGGAGGCGGCCCAGTACTTC. Its protein product is CASSHPGEEAAQYF.

V gene TRBV30 combines with J gene TRBJ2-3; weak D call: TRBD1 (6 bases). There are 15 residues in the CDR3. Trimming stripped 1 base from V and 1 base from J, with 12 bases between. Germline loops: CDR1 GTSNPN, CDR2 SVGIG (reference sequence). CDR3 sequence: CAWSATGLGTDTQYF. Written as DNA, the CDR3 is TGTGCCTGGAGTGCTACAGGGCTAGGCACAGATACGCAGTATTTT. The full variable domain, its missing parts supplied by reference TRBV30 and TRBJ2-3, is SQTIHQWPATLVQPVGSPLSLECTVEGTSNPNLYWYRQAAGRGLQLLFYSVGIGQISSEVPQNLSASRPQDRQFILSSKKLLLSDSGFYLCAWSATGLGTDTQYFGPGTRLTVL.

This chain links TRBV30 with TRBJ1-2; 7 bases are a match to TRBD1. J was trimmed by 9 bases and V by 5 bases; bases with no gene match: 12. The germline V gene has CDR1 GTSNPN and CDR2 SVGIG (reference sequence). The CDR3 totals 13 residues. CDR3 in amino acids: CAWAPGTVLRYTF. In DNA form, the CDR3 reads TGTGCCTGGGCCCCCGGGACAGTTCTACGCTACACCTTC.

Written as DNA, the CDR3 is TGTGCCAGCAGTCATAGCGTGACCCGCCGTGAGACCCAGTACTTC. This translates into CASSHSVTRRETQYF. The rearrangement links TRBV27 to TRBJ2-5; the D gene is possibly TRBD2 (5 bases). V dropped 5 bases and J dropped 5 bases, with 18 bases sitting between them. The V gene's germline CDR1 is MNHEY and CDR2 SMNVEV (reference sequence). The CDR3 spans 15 residues.

The chain joins TRBV7-8 to TRBJ2-1; D possibly corresponds to TRBD2 (6 bases). The CDR3 consists of 15 residues. Between the trimmed V and J ends, which lost 6 bases and 8 bases, there was a span of 20 bases. Germline V gives CDR1 SGHVS, CDR2 FQNEAQ. The DNA of the CDR3 is TGTGCCAGCAGGTCCGGGACTCAGGGTGTCCATGAGCAGTTCTTC. Amino acids: CASRSGTQGVHEQFF.

In DNA, the CDR3 is TGTGCCAGCAGTCGGAGGGACAGCAAAGAGACCCAGTACTTC. This encodes CASSRRDSKETQYF. The chain links TRBV2 to TRBJ2-5, with a weak D call TRBD1 (7 bases). There are 14 residues in the CDR3. Trimming removed 5 bases at V and 3 bases at J, with 13 bases between. In germline, CDR1 is SNHLY, CDR2 FYNNEI.

V gene TRBV10-1 combines with J gene TRBJ2-7; TRBD1 might be the D (6 bases). The germline CDR1 and CDR2 sequences are WNHNN and SYGVQD (reference sequence). Deletions cut 7 bases from V and 5 bases from J, with 21 bases between. The CDR3 totals 15 residues. This chain's CDR3 is CASTFKDPGENEQYV. DNA for the CDR3: TGCGCCAGCACCTTTAAGGATCCAGGGGAAAACGAGCAGTACGTC.

The V and J genes are TRBV27 and TRBJ1-5; 8 bases are shared with TRBD1. This CDR3 is built from 13 residues. The germline gives CDR1 MNHEY, CDR2 SMNVEV (reference sequence). V was pared by 6 bases and J by 5 bases, with 3 bases of the junction left unmatched. The CDR3 sequence: CASRGTGYQPQHF. The CDR3 DNA sequence: TGTGCCAGCAGGGGGACAGGATATCAGCCCCAGCATTTT.

This chain links TRBV28 with TRBJ1-1; the D gene is possibly TRBD1 (6 bases). The CDR3 is 11 residues long. Germline CDR1 reads MDHEN; CDR2 reads SYDVKM. V lost 6 bases to trimming and J lost 10 bases, with 12 bases between them. The CDR3, as DNA: TGTGCCAGCAGGTCAACAGGGTTAGCTTTCTTT. It codes for CASRSTGLAFF.

CDR3 region: CASSLERGAEQYF. The CDR3 bases are TGTGCCAGCAGCTTAGAGCGGGGAGCCGAGCAGTACTTC. The chain employs TRBV11-3 and TRBJ2-7; possible D gene TRBD2, 6 bases. The germline gives CDR1 SGHNT, CDR2 YENEEA. The CDR3 consists of 13 residues. Trimming removed 0 bases at V and 6 bases at J, with 9 bases between.

The chain joins TRBV11-3 to TRBJ2-5; D not resolved. The CDR3 has 12 amino acids. The V and J ends lost 1 base and 7 bases respectively, with 7 bases between them. Germline V gene data show CDR1 as SGHNT and CDR2 as YENEEA. In DNA, the CDR3 is TGTGCCAGCAGCTTAGGGCGCGGGACCCAGTACTTC. Its translation is CASSLGRGTQYF.

The V call is TRBV11-3, the J call TRBJ1-1, with a tentative D call TRBD1 (6 bases). The CDR3 is 16 amino acids. The V gene's germline CDR1 is SGHNT and CDR2 YENEEA. V lost 2 bases to trimming and J lost 3 bases, with 16 bases between them. CDR3 amino acids: CASSLFGGAADTEAFF. The CDR3 DNA is TGTGCCAGCAGCTTATTCGGGGGGGCGGCGGACACTGAAGCTTTCTTT.

This chain links TRBV10-3 with TRBJ2-3; 7 bases are a match to TRBD2. Germline lookup yields CDR1 ENHRY and CDR2 SYGVKD. After removal of 0 bases from V and 4 bases from J, the junction contained 1 base not matched to a gene. This CDR3 contains 14 residues. Written as DNA, the CDR3 is TGTGCCATCAGTGAGTCGACTAGCTCAGATACGCAGTATTTT. Translation: CAISESTSSDTQYF.

This sequence joins TRBV25-1 and TRBJ2-7, with D uncertain. CDR3 length equals 14 residues. V was trimmed by 6 bases and J by 0 bases, leaving 12 bases between them. Germline V gene lookup returns CDR1 MGHDK and CDR2 SYGVNS. CDR3 loop: CASSPPGSSYEQYV. The DNA of the CDR3 is TGTGCCAGCAGCCCCCCAGGTAGCTCCTACGAGCAGTACGTC.

As concerns this clone: The sample contains more than one DNA sequence encoding this CDR3. CDR3 nucleotides: TGTGCCAGCTCACCGGAGGGGAACTATGGCTACACCTTC. This encodes CASSPEGNYGYTF. V is TRBV18 and J is TRBJ1-2; D may be TRBD1 (5 bases). The CDR3 extends over 13 amino acids. Germline V CDR1 and CDR2: KGHSH, LQKENI. Trimming cost V 3 bases and J 2 bases, with 7 bases left between them.

The chain carries TRBV4-1 and TRBJ1-1; no clear D. Between the trimmed V and J ends, which lost 3 bases and 1 base, there was a span of 12 bases. Germline-derived CDR1 and CDR2 are MGHRA and YSYEKL. The CDR3 is 15 residues long. This CDR3 is CASSQFLTQNTEAFF. The CDR3 nucleotides read TGCGCCAGCAGCCAGTTCCTTACACAGAACACTGAAGCTTTCTTT.

The rearrangement joins TRBV29-1 to TRBJ2-1; 8 bases align to TRBD2. The CDR3 is 15 amino acids. Germline V gene sequence: CDR1 SQVTM, CDR2 ANQGSEA. The V and J ends lost 1 base and 8 bases, in that order; junction bases with no gene match: 10. As DNA, the CDR3 is TGCAGCGTTGAAGCGGGGAGCGGGGGTATTGATGAGCAGTTCTTC. Translated, it gives CSVEAGSGGIDEQFF.

The chain couples TRBV11-2 to TRBJ2-2; TRBD1 is a possible D gene (5 bases). V dropped 1 base and J dropped 1 base, with 13 bases sitting between them. Looked up from germline, CDR1 is SGHAT and CDR2 is FQNNGV. This CDR3 contains 17 residues. The CDR3 DNA reads TGTGCCAGCAGCTTAGTTGCAGGGCGAGAGAACACCGGGGAGCTGTTTTTT. Residues: CASSLVAGRENTGELFF.

This chain uses TRBV5-6 with TRBJ2-2; 12 bases are a match to TRBD2. This CDR3 is 19 amino acids long. J gave up 4 bases and V 3 bases, and 13 bases lay outside the gene matches. Germline-derived CDR1 and CDR2 are SGHDT and YYEEEE. This CDR3 is CASSSRLAGVYGGTGELFF. CDR3 DNA sequence: TGTGCCAGCAGCTCGCGACTAGCGGGAGTTTATGGAGGCACCGGGGAGCTGTTTTTT.

This clone has only one observation. The J gene is TRBJ1-1, the V gene TRBV19, with 9 bases lining up with TRBD1. Germline-derived CDR1 and CDR2 are LNHDA and SQIVND (reference sequence). This CDR3 has 18 amino acids. Unmatched junction bases numbered 11, after V lost 2 bases and J lost 1 base. The CDR3 protein is CASSIRRGTGWANTEAFF. The CDR3 DNA reads as TGTGCCAGTAGTATAAGAAGAGGGACAGGGTGGGCGAACACTGAAGCTTTCTTT.